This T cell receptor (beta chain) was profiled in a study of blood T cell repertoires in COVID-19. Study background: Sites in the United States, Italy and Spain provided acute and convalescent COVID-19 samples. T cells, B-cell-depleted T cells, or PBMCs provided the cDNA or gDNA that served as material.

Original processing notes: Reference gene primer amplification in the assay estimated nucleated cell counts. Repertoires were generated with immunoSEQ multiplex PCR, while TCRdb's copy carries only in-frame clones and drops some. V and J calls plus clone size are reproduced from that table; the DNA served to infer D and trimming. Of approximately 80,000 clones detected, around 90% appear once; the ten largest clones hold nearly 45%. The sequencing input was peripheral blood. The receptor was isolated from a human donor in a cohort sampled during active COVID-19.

The CDR3, as DNA: TGTGCCAGCAGTTTATCCCCGACTAGCGCAGAGACCCAGTACTTC. It yields the protein CASSLSPTSAETQYF. The chain couples TRBV27 to TRBJ2-5; TRBD2 agrees at 8 bases. Trimming cost V 0 bases and J 4 bases; bases outside gene matches: 4. The CDR3 has 15 residues. Germline V gene sequence: CDR1 MNHEY, CDR2 SMNVEV (reference sequence).